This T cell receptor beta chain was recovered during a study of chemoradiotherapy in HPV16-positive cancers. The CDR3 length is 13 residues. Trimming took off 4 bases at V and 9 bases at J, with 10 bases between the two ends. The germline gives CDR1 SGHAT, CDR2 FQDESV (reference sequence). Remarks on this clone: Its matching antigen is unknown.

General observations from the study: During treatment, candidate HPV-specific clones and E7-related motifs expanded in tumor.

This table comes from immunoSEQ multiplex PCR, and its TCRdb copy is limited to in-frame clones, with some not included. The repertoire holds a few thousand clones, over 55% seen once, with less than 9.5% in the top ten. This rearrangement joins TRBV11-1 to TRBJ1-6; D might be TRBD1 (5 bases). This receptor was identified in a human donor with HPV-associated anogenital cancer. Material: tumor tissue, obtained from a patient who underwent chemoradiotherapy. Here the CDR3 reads CASSSRESSPLHF. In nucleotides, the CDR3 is TGTGCCAGCAGCTCCAGGGAAAGTTCACCCCTCCACTTT.